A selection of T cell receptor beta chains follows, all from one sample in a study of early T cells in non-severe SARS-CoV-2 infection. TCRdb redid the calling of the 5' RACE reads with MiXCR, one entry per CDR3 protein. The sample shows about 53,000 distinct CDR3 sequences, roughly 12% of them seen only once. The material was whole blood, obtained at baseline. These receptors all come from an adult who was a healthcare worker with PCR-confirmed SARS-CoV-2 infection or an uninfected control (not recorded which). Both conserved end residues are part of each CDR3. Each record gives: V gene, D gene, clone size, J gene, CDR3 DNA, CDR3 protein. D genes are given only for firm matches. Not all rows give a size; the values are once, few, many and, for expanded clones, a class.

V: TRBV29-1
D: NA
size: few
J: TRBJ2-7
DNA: TGCAGCGTTGAAGGACTGACCTCCTACGAGCAGTACTTC
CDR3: CSVEGLTSYEQYF

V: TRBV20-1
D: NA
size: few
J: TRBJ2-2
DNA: TGCAGTGCTAGGGGGCGCGACACCGGGGAGCTGTTTTTT
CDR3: CSARGRDTGELFF

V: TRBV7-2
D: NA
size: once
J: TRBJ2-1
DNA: TGTGCCAGCAGCTTACGACCGTTCGTGGCCAATGAGCAGTTCTTC
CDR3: CASSLRPFVANEQFF

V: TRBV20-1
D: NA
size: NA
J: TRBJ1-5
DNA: TGCAGTGCAGGGGCACAAATCCTCAATCAGCCCCAGCATTTT
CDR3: CSAGAQILNQPQHF

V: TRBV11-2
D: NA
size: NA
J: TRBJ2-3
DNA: TGTGCCAGCAGCCCCGGTGGCAGGGACCACACAGATACGCAGTATTTT
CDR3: CASSPGGRDHTDTQYF

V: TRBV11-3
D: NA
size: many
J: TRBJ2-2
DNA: TGTGCCAGCAGCTTGGGGGCAGGGCGCGGCACCGGGGAGCTGTTTTTT
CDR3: CASSLGAGRGTGELFF

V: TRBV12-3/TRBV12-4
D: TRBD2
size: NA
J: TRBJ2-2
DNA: TGTGCCAGCAGTCCCCGGTTTGCGGGAGATACCGGGGAGCTGTTTTTT
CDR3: CASSPRFAGDTGELFF

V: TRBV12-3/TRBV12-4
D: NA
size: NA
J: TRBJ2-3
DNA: TGTGCCAGCTCGGACTCGTCTGGTACGCAGTATTTT
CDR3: CASSDSSGTQYF

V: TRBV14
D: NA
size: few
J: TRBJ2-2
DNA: TGTGCCAGCAGCCATGCAGGGTCCGGGGAGCTGTTTTTT
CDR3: CASSHAGSGELFF

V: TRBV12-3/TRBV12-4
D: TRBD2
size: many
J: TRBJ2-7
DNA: TGTGCCAGCGGGGGGGAAAGGACCTACGAGCAGTACTTC
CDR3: CASGGERTYEQYF

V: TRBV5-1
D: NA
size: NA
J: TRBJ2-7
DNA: TGCGCCAGCAGCTCTCGGACTGATTCCTACGAGCAGTACTTC
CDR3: CASSSRTDSYEQYF

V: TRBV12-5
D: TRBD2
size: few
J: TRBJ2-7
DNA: TGTGCTAGTGCCGAGCGGGAGTTAACCTACGAGCAGTACTTC
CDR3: CASAERELTYEQYF

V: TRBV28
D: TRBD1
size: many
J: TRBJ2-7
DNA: TGTGCCAGCAGCCAACAGGGGTACGAGCAGTACTTC
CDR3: CASSQQGYEQYF

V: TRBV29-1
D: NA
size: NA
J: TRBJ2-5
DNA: TGCAGCGTTAACCACAGGGTTGGAGAGACCCAGTACTTC
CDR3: CSVNHRVGETQYF

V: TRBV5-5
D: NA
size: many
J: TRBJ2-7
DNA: TGTGCCAGCAGCGCACAAGTAGCGACCTACGAGCAGTACTTC
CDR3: CASSAQVATYEQYF

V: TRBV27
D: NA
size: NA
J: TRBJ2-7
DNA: TGTGCCAGCAGTTTAGGGGGTGTCTCCCTTTACGAGCAGTACTTC
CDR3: CASSLGGVSLYEQYF

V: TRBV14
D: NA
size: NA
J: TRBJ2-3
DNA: TGTGCCAGCAGCCAAGGGCGGATAAGCACAGATACGCAGTATTTT
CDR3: CASSQGRISTDTQYF

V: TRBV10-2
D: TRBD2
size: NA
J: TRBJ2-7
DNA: TGCGCCAGCAGTTCCCCCGGGACTACGGAGCAGTACTTC
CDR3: CASSSPGTTEQYF

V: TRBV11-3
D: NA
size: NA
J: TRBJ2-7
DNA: TGTGCCAGCAGCTTCGTACTAAGCCTCCACGAGCAGTACTTC
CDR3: CASSFVLSLHEQYF

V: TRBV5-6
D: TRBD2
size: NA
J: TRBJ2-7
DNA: TGTGCCAGCAGCTCTGTAGCGGGAGCCCACTACGAGCAGTACTTC
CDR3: CASSSVAGAHYEQYF

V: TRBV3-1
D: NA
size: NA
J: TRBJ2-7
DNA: TGTGCCAGCAGTCAAAGCATAGGGGACGAGCAGTACTTC
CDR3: CASSQSIGDEQYF

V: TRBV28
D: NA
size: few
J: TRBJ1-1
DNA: TGTGCCAGCAGCGGGGGACGGCTGAACACTGAAGCTTTCTTT
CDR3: CASSGGRLNTEAFF

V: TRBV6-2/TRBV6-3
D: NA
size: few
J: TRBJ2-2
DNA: TGTGCCAGCAAGTATACAGGGAGCAGCGGGGAGCTGTTTTTT
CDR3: CASKYTGSSGELFF

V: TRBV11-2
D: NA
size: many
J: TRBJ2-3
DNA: TGTGCCAGCAGCCTACCAGTGGGTACGCAGTATTTT
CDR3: CASSLPVGTQYF

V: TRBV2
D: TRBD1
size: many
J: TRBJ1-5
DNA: TGTGCCAGCAGTGAGGGACAGGGCCTTCAACGCAATCAGCCCCAGCATTTT
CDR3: CASSEGQGLQRNQPQHF

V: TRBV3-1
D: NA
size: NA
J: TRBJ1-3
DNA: TGTGCCAGCAGCCCTTCACGTGGAAACACCATATATTTT
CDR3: CASSPSRGNTIYF

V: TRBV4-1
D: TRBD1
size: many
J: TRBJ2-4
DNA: TGCGCCAGCGCCGGGACAGCAAACATTCAGTACTTC
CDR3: CASAGTANIQYF

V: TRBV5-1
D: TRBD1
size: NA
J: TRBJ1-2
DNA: TGCGCCAGCAGCTTTAGCCGGGACAGACCTTATGGCTACACCTTC
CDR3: CASSFSRDRPYGYTF

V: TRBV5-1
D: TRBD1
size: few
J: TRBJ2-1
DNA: TGCGCCAGCAGCTTAAGAGGGGGCGATCTTAATGAGCAGTTCTTC
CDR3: CASSLRGGDLNEQFF